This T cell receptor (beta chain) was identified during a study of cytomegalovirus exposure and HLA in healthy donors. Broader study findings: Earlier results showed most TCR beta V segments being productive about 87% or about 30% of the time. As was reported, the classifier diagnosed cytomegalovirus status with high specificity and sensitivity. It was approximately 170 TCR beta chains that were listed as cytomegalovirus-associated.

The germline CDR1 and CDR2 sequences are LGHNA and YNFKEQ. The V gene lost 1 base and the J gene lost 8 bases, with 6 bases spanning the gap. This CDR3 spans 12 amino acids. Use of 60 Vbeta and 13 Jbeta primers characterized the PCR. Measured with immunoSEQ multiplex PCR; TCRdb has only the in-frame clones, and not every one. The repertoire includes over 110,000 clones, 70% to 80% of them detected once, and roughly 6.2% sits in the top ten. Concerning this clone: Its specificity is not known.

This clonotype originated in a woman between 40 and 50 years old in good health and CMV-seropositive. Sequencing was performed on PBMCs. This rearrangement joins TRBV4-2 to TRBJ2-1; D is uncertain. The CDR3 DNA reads TGTGCCAGCAGCCAAGTGGGCTATGAGCAGTTCTTC. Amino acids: CASSQVGYEQFF.